The T cell receptor (beta chain) described here comes from a study of identical twins. CDR3 length: 13 residues. CDR1 and CDR2 from the germline V gene are LGHDT and YNNKEL (reference sequence). Trimming left V 3 bases short and J 7 bases short, with 10 bases between. One entry per CDR3 protein results from TCRdb running MiXCR on the 5' RACE reads. The table lists under 500,000 distinct CDR3 sequences, around an eighth of them singletons. Notes on this clonotype: Its antigen is still unknown.

Study outcomes and limitations: Conclusions came from cross-sectional statistical analysis, not from following the same donors.

The sample was also reused in another study, on yellow fever vaccine responses in identical twins.

The sequenced sample consisted of CD4+ T cells sorted from blood. This chain uses TRBV3-1 with TRBJ1-5, with D maybe TRBD1 (6 bases). The receptor was isolated from a young woman in good health. This CDR3 is CASSQNREQPQHF. CDR3 nucleotide sequence: TGTGCCAGCAGCCAGAACAGGGAGCAGCCCCAGCATTTT.